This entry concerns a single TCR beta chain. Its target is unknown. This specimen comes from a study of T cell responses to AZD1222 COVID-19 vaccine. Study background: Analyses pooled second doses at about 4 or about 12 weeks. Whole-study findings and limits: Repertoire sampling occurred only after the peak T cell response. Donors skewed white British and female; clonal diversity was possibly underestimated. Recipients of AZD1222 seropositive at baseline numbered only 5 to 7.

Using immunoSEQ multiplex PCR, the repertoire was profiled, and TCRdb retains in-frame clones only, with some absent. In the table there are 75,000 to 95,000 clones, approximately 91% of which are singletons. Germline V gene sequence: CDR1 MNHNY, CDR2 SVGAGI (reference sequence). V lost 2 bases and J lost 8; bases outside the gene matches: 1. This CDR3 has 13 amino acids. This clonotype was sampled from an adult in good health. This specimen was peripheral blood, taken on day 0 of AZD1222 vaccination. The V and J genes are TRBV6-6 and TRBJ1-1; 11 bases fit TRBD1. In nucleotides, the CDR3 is TGTGCCAGCAGTTACGGACAGGGGGCCGAAGCTTTCTTT. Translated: CASSYGQGAEAFF.